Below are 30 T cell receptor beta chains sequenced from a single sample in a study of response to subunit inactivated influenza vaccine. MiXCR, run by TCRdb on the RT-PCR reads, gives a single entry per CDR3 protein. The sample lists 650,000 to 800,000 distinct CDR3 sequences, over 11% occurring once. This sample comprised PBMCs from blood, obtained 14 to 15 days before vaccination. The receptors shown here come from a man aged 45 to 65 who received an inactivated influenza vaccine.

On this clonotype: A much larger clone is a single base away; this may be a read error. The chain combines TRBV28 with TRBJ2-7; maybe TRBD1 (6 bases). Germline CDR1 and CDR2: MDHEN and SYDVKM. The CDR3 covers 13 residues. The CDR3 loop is CDSSSNRVHEQYF. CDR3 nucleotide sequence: TGTGACAGCAGTTCAAACAGGGTCCACGAGCAGTACTTC.

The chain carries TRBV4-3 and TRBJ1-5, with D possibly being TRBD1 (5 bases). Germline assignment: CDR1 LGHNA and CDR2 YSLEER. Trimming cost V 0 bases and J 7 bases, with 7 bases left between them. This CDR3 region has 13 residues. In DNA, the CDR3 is TGCGCCAGCAGCCAAGAACGGGGCCAGCCCCAGCATTTT. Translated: CASSQERGQPQHF.

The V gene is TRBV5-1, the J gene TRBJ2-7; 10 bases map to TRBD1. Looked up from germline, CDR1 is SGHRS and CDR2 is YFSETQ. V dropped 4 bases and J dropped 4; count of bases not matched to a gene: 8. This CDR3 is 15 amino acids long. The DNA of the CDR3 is TGCGCCAGCAGCCAAGGACAGGGGGGCCTTTACGAGCAGTACTTC. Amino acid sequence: CASSQGQGGLYEQYF.

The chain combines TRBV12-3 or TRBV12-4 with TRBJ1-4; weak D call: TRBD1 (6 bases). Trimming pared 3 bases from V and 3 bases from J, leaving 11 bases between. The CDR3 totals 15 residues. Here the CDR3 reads CASSLGGHSNEKLFF. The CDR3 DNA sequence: TGTGCCAGCAGTTTGGGGGGACACTCTAATGAAAAACTGTTTTTT.

CDR3 DNA: TGTGCCAGCAGTGCCGCGGGGCCCTTACAGGGATCTAACTATGGCTACACCTTC. Protein: CASSAAGPLQGSNYGYTF. The rearrangement uses TRBV6-1 and TRBJ1-2; tentatively, D is TRBD1 (6 bases). Germline V gene sequence: CDR1 MNHNS, CDR2 SASEGT. Trimming removed 4 bases at V and 0 bases at J, with 21 bases between. The CDR3 loop spans 18 amino acids.

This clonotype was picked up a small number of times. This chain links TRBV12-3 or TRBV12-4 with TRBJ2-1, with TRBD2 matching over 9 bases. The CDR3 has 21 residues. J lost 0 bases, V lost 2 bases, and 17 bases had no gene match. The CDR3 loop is CASSLSPMGSGGFFSYNEQFF. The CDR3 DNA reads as TGTGCCAGCAGTTTATCCCCGATGGGTAGCGGGGGTTTTTTCTCCTACAATGAGCAGTTCTTC.

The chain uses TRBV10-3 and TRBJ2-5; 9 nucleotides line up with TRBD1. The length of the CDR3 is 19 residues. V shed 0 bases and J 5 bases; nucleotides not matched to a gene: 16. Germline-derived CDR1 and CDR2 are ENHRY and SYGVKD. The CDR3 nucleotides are TGTGCCATCAGTGAGTCTCCACAGGGGGCAGGAAATGCAAGGGAGACCCAGTACTTC. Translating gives CAISESPQGAGNARETQYF.

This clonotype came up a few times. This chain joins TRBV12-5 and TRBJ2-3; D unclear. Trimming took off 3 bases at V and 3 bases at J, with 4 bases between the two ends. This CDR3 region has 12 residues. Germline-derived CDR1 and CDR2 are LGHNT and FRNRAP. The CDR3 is CASGFMTDTQYF. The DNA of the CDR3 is TGTGCTAGTGGTTTTATGACAGATACGCAGTATTTT.

CDR3 DNA: TGTGCCAGCAGGGATCACAGGGGGAACACCGGGGAGCTGTTTTTT. Protein: CASRDHRGNTGELFF. The genes are TRBV12-3 or TRBV12-4 and TRBJ2-2; 7 nucleotides agree with TRBD1. Losses at the gene ends were 6 bases for V and 1 base for J; bases not matched to a gene: 5. The CDR3 is 15 residues long.

CDR3 bases: TGTGCCAGCAGCCTCCTGAAAGAGACCCAGTACTTC. Residues: CASSLLKETQYF. The V gene is TRBV2, the J gene TRBJ2-5; D gene unclear. This CDR3 is 12 amino acids long. CDR1 is SNHLY and CDR2 is FYNNEI in the germline V gene. Trimming cost V 6 bases and J 3 bases, with 8 bases left between them.

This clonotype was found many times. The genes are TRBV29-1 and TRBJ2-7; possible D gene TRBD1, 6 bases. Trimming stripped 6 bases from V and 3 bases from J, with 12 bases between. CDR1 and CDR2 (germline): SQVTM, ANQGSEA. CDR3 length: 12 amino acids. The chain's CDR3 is CSVTGTNYEQYF. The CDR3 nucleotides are TGCAGCGTGACCGGGACAAACTACGAGCAGTACTTC.

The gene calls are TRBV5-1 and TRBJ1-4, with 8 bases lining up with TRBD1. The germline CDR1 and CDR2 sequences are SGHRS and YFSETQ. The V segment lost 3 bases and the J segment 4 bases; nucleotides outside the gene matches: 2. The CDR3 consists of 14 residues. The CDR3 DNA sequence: TGCGCCAGCAGCTGGACAGGGAATAATGAAAAACTGTTTTTT. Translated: CASSWTGNNEKLFF.

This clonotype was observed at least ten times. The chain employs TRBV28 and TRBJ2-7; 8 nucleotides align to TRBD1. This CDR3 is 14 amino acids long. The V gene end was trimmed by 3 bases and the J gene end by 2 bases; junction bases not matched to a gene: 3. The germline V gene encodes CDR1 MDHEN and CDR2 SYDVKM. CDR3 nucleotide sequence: TGTGCCAGCAGTTTTGGGACAGGAGCCTACGAGCAGTACTTC. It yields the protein CASSFGTGAYEQYF.

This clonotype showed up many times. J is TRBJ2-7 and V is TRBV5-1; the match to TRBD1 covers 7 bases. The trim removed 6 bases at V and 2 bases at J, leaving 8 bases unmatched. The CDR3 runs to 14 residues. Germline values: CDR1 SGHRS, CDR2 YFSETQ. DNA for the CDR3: TGCGCCAGCACCTCCGGGCAGGGGGCCTACGAGCAGTACTTC. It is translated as CASTSGQGAYEQYF.

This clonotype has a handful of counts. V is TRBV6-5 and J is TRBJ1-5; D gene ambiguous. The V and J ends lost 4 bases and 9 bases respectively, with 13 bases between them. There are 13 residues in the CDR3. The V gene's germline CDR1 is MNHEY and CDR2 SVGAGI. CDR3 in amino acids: CASSSGSLRPQHF. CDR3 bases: TGTGCCAGCAGTTCAGGCAGTCTGCGGCCCCAGCATTTT.

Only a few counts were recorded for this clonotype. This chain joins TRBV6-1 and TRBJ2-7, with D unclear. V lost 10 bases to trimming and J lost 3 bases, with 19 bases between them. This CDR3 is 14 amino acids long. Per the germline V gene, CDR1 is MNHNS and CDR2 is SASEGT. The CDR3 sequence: CATRHPERSYEQYF. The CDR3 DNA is TGTGCCACTCGCCACCCAGAGAGGAGCTACGAGCAGTACTTC.

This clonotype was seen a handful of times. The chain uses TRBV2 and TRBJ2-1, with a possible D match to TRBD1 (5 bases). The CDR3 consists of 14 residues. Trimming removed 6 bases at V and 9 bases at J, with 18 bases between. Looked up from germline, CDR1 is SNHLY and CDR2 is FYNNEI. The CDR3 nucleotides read TGTGCCAGCAGCACCCTAGGGGTGGACGCTGAGCAGTTCTTC. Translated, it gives CASSTLGVDAEQFF.

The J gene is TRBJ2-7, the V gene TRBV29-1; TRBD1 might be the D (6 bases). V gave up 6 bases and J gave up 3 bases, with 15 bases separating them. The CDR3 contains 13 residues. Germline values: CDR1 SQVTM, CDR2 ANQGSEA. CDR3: CSVAADRFYEQYF. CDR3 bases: TGCAGCGTCGCCGCCGACAGGTTCTACGAGCAGTACTTC.

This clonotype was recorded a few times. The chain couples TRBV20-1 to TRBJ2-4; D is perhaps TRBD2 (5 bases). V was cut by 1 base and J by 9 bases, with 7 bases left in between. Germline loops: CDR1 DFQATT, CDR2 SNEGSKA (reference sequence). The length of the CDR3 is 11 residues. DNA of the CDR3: TGCAGTGCTAGAGCGGCGGGCATTCAGTACTTC. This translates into CSARAAGIQYF.

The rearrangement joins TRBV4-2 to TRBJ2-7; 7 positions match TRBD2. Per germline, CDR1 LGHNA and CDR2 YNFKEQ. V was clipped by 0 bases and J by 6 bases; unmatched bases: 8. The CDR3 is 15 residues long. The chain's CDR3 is CASSQDIAGVPEQYF. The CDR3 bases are TGTGCCAGCAGCCAAGATATTGCGGGAGTGCCCGAGCAGTACTTC.

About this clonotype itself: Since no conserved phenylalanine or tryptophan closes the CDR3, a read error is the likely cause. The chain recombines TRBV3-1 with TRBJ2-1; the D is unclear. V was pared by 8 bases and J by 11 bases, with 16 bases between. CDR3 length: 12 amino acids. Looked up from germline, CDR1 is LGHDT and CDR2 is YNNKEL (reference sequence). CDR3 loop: CASAMGPEKQFL. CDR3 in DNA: TGTGCCAGCGCCATGGGTCCGGAAAAGCAGTTCCTC.

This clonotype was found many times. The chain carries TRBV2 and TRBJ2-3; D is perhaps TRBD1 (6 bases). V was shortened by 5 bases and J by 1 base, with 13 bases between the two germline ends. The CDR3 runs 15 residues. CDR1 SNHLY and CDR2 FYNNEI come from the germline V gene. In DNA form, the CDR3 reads TGTGCCAGCAGTCCCCGGGACACTCGCACAGATACGCAGTATTTT. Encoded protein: CASSPRDTRTDTQYF.

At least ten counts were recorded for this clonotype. This chain's CDR3 is CASSETSSYNSPLHF. CDR3 in DNA: TGTGCCAGCAGCGAAACGAGCTCCTATAATTCACCCCTCCACTTT. The chain uses TRBV6-1 and TRBJ1-6; D unclear. This CDR3 has 15 residues. Germline assignment: CDR1 MNHNS and CDR2 SASEGT. Trimming removed 6 bases at V and 0 bases at J, with 9 bases between.

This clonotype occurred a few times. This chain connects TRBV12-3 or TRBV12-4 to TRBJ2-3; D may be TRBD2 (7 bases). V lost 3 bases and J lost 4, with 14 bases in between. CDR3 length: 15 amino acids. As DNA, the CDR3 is TGTGCCAGCAGTTTCCGGGGGGCGTTCGCAGATACGCAGTATTTT. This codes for CASSFRGAFADTQYF.

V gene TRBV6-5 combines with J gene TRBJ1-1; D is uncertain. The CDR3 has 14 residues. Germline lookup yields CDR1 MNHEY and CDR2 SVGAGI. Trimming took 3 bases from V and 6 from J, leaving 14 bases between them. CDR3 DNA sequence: TGTGCCAGCAGTTATATCGGATCCCTTTCTGAAGCTTTCTTT. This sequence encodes CASSYIGSLSEAFF.

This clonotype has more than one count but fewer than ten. The CDR3, as DNA: TGTGCCAGCAGCTTCGACAGGGCTGCCAATTCACCCCTCCACTTT. Translating it yields CASSFDRAANSPLHF. This sequence joins TRBV6-2 or TRBV6-3 and TRBJ1-6, with 7 bases identical to TRBD1. The CDR3 loop spans 15 amino acids. Trimming at V came to 6 bases and at J to 7 bases, leaving 9 bases not matched to a gene. Germline CDR1 MNHEY, CDR2 SVGEGT.

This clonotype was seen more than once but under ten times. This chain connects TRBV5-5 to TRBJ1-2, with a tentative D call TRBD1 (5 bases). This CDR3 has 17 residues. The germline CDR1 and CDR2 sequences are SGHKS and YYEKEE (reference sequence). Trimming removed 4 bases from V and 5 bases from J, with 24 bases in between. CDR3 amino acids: CASSTERLDSEGYGYTF. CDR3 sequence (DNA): TGTGCCAGCAGCACCGAGAGGCTGGACTCGGAGGGGTATGGCTACACCTTC.

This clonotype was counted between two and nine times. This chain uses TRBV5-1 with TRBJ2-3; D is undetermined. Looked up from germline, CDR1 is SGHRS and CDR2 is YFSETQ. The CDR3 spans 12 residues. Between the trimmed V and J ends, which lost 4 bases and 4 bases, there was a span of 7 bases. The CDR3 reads CASSVNADTQYF. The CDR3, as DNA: TGCGCCAGCAGCGTGAATGCAGATACGCAGTATTTT.

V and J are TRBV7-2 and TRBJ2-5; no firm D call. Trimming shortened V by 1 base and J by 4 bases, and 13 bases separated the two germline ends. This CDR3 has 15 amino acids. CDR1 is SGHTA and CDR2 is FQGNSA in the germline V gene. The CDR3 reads CASSLDGRAPETQYF. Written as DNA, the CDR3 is TGTGCCAGCAGCTTAGATGGAAGGGCTCCAGAGACCCAGTACTTC.

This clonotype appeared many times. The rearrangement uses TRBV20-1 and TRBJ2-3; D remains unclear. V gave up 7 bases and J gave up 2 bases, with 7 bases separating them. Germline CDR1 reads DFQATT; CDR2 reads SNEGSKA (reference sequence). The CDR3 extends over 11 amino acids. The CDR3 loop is CSGRITDTQYF. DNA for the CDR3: TGCAGTGGACGGATCACAGATACGCAGTATTTT.